The 18 T cell receptor beta chains given below trace back to one sample, sequenced in a study of vaccination and CD4 T cells after COVID-19. Their antigen targets remain unknown. Cultured CD4+ T cells had their DNA profiled by the Oncomine TCR Beta short-read assay. TCRdb passed the PCR reads through MiXCR, listing each CDR3 protein once. The repertoire holds approximately 11,000 distinct CDR3 sequences, with more than 20% as singletons. The treatment here: roughly 11-day PBMC culture with coronavirus spike peptide pools or control peptides (ViraFEST assay). Sequenced here: CD4+ T cells from blood, cultured in vitro, sampled before SARS-CoV-2 vaccination. The receptors shown here come from a human donor who received a COVID-19 vaccine.

This clonotype showed up just a few times. This chain uses TRBV9 with TRBJ1-1; 7 bases are a match to TRBD1. There are 15 residues in the CDR3. V lost 3 bases and J lost 1; bases outside the gene matches: 6. Germline CDR1 and CDR2: SGDLS and YYNGEE. The CDR3 loop is CASSASRGENTEAFF. CDR3 sequence (DNA): TGTGCCAGCAGCGCGAGCAGGGGGGAGAACACTGAAGCTTTCTTT.

This clonotype was seen more than once but under ten times. The CDR3 DNA follows: TGCGCCAGCAGCCAGGCCGACAGGGCGAACACTGAAGCTTTCTTT. Encoded protein: CASSQADRANTEAFF. The chain joins TRBV10-2 to TRBJ1-1; 7 bases align to TRBD1. The V gene's germline CDR1 is WSHSY and CDR2 SAAADI. The CDR3 length is 15 residues. With V trimmed by 6 bases and J by 1 base, 8 bases remained unmatched.

The V gene is TRBV5-1, the J gene TRBJ2-1; TRBD1 aligns across 10 bases. Trimming removed 4 bases from V and 2 bases from J; junction bases left unmatched: 3. CDR1 and CDR2 (germline): SGHRS, YFSETQ. This CDR3 contains 15 residues. This CDR3 reads CASSPGQGTYNEQFF. The CDR3, as DNA: TGCGCCAGCAGCCCGGGACAGGGGACCTACAATGAGCAGTTCTTC.

V usage is TRBV5-1 and J usage is TRBJ2-5, with 7 bases fitting TRBD1. Germline CDR1 is SGHRS and CDR2 is YFSETQ. The junction had 8 bases not matched to a gene; V was cut back by 4 bases and J by 2 bases. The CDR3 spans 15 residues. The DNA of the CDR3 is TGCGCCAGCAGCGCCCGGACAGGATATCAAGAGACCCAGTACTTC. Translating it yields CASSARTGYQETQYF.

This clonotype was observed a handful of times. The chain couples TRBV7-9 to TRBJ1-2, with 12 bases that match TRBD1. The CDR3 extends over 15 amino acids. Per germline, CDR1 SEHNR and CDR2 FQNEAQ (reference sequence). The V and J ends lost 5 bases and 1 base, in that order; junction bases with no gene match: 2. As DNA, the CDR3 is TGTGCCAGCAGCCGGGACAGGGGGCTTAACTATGGCTACACCTTC. This sequence encodes CASSRDRGLNYGYTF.

The V and J genes are TRBV2 and TRBJ2-1; D is undetermined. Germline V gene sequence: CDR1 SNHLY, CDR2 FYNNEI. CDR3 length equals 13 residues. The V end lost 8 bases, the J end lost 7 bases, and 15 bases lay between the germline ends. DNA for the CDR3: TGTGCCAGCCGCTATAGTGCCACTAATGAGCAGTTCTTC. It translates to CASRYSATNEQFF.

The chain combines TRBV6-1 with TRBJ1-2; tentative D call: TRBD1 (6 bases). With 7 bases removed from V and 4 bases from J, the gap between germline ends came to 16 bases. CDR3 length equals 14 residues. The germline V gene has CDR1 MNHNS and CDR2 SASEGT. The CDR3 nucleotides are TGTGCCAGCAAATCACAGGGACCTACCTATGGCTACACCTTC. Its translation: CASKSQGPTYGYTF.

A few counts support this clonotype. The chain joins TRBV7-3 to TRBJ2-7; D not resolved. Germline assignment: CDR1 SGHTA and CDR2 FQGTGA. CDR3 length equals 10 residues. This CDR3 is CAINSYEQYF. The CDR3 nucleotides read TGTGCGATAAACTCCTACGAGCAGTACTTC.

This clonotype was counted a few times. V usage is TRBV2 and J usage is TRBJ1-3, with 9 bases fitting TRBD1. In germline, CDR1 is SNHLY, CDR2 FYNNEI. V lost 8 bases and J lost 3; bases outside the gene matches: 11. The CDR3 has 16 amino acids. Here the CDR3 reads CASAFIQGARGNTIYF. In DNA form, the CDR3 reads TGTGCCAGCGCATTCATACAGGGGGCGCGTGGAAACACCATATATTTT.

CDR3 amino acids: CASSPGISYEQYF. CDR3 bases: TGTGCCAGCAGCCCGGGGATCTCCTACGAGCAGTACTTC. V and J are TRBV7-7 and TRBJ2-7; possible D gene TRBD2, 5 bases. Deletions cut 5 bases from V and 0 bases from J, with 8 bases between. Germline V CDR1 and CDR2: SSHAT, FNYEAQ (reference sequence). This CDR3 is 13 amino acids long.

This clonotype counts as medium-sized (0.01 to 0.1%). The chain has TRBV15 and TRBJ1-6; D is unclear. Trimming took off 0 bases at V and 9 bases at J, with 6 bases between the two ends. In germline, CDR1 is LNHNV, CDR2 YYDKDF (reference sequence). The CDR3 extends over 13 amino acids. CDR3 nucleotide sequence: TGTGCCACCAGCAGAGATTTATCTTCACCCCTCCACTTT. Its protein is CATSRDLSSPLHF.

This clonotype is medium-sized in the sample. The rearrangement uses TRBV5-4 and TRBJ2-2; no reliable D call. There are 13 residues in the CDR3. V lost 4 bases and J lost 1, with 5 bases in between. Germline assignment: CDR1 SGHNT and CDR2 YYREEE (reference sequence). CDR3 protein: CASSVVNTGELFF. As DNA, the CDR3 is TGTGCCAGCAGCGTTGTGAACACCGGGGAGCTGTTTTTT.

This clonotype showed up just a few times. The CDR3 DNA sequence: TGTGCCAGCAGCTTAACGGGGGGGAACTACGAGCAGTACTTC. It specifies CASSLTGGNYEQYF. The rearrangement joins TRBV7-3 to TRBJ2-7, with 7 bases identical to TRBD2. V dropped 0 bases and J dropped 3; count of bases not matched to a gene: 2. Germline CDR1 and CDR2: SGHTA and FQGTGA. The CDR3 spans 14 residues.

This clonotype was observed a few times. The V gene is TRBV6-5, the J gene TRBJ2-3, with D perhaps TRBD2 (5 bases). This CDR3 has 14 amino acids. V lost 0 bases to trimming and J lost 4 bases, with 8 bases between them. Germline lookup yields CDR1 MNHEY and CDR2 SVGAGI. The CDR3 DNA follows: TGTGCCAGCAGTTACTCGACTATCCCAGATACGCAGTATTTT. It specifies CASSYSTIPDTQYF.

The genes are TRBV19 and TRBJ1-4; D is ambiguous. Germline CDR1 reads LNHDA; CDR2 reads SQIVND (reference sequence). V gave up 6 bases and J gave up 8 bases, with 13 bases separating them. The CDR3 covers 13 residues. The CDR3, as DNA: TGTGCCAGTAGCCCGAGTAGGGAAGAAAAACTGTTTTTT. It is translated as CASSPSREEKLFF.

This clonotype appeared a few times. The chain couples TRBV6-5 to TRBJ2-7; no clear D. Trimming pared 0 bases from V and 1 base from J, leaving 7 bases between. The CDR3 is 14 residues long. Germline V gene lookup returns CDR1 MNHEY and CDR2 SVGAGI. The CDR3 reads CASSYSTSSYEQYF. The CDR3, as DNA: TGTGCCAGCAGTTACTCGACCTCTTCCTACGAGCAGTACTTC.

This clonotype came up a few times. V and J are TRBV20-1 and TRBJ1-2; 8 nucleotides match TRBD1. This CDR3 is built from 14 residues. J gave up 8 bases and V 2 bases, and 10 bases lay outside the gene matches. CDR1 is DFQATT, CDR2 SNEGSKA, per germline (reference sequence). In DNA form, the CDR3 reads TGCAGTGCTAGACAGGGACAGGAGGTACGGGGCTACACCTTC. It yields the protein CSARQGQEVRGYTF.

This clonotype occurred a few times. V is TRBV6-1 and J is TRBJ1-2; D gene ambiguous. The CDR3 has 13 amino acids. Per germline, CDR1 MNHNS and CDR2 SASEGT. V was clipped by 5 bases and J by 5 bases, with 12 bases between them. CDR3 DNA: TGTGCCAGCAGTAAATTGCCTTCGTATGGCTACACCTTC. This codes for CASSKLPSYGYTF.